What follows are 32 T cell receptor beta chains derived from one specimen sequenced in a study of CD8 T cells in ankylosing spondylitis. Whole-study results and caveats: Seemingly characteristic of ankylosing spondylitis blood was a TCR beta motif consisting of about 8 highly homologous variants.

TCRdb reprocessed the 5' RACE reads with MiXCR, giving one entry per CDR3 protein. The data hold 750,000 to 850,000 distinct CDR3 sequences, with roughly 12% observed a single time. Antigens of these TCRs are unknown. Material for sequencing was blood, either unsorted or a sorted T cell fraction (not recorded which). These receptors were obtained from a male donor with ankylosing spondylitis.

The J gene is TRBJ1-2, the V gene TRBV24-1; 7 bases match TRBD1. CDR1 is KGHDR and CDR2 is SFDVKD in the germline V gene. This CDR3 region has 14 residues. Losses at the gene ends were 5 bases for V and 10 bases for J; bases not matched to a gene: 12. The CDR3 nucleotides read TGTGCCACCAGTGCCCCGGGACAGATGGCCGTCTACACCTTC. Its protein product is CATSAPGQMAVYTF.

This clonotype was counted between two and nine times. The chain links TRBV15 to TRBJ1-5; D might be TRBD1 (6 bases). CDR1 and CDR2 (germline): LNHNV, YYDKDF (reference sequence). Trimming took off 3 bases at V and 1 base at J, with 10 bases between the two ends. The CDR3 loop spans 15 amino acids. CDR3 in DNA: TGTGCCACCAGCAGGGGGGACATCAGCAATCAGCCCCAGCATTTT. Translated, it gives CATSRGDISNQPQHF.

This clonotype turned up a few times. CDR3 coding DNA: TGTGCCAGCAAACAAAGGACGGCAAAGAACACTGAAGCTTTCTTT. Residues: CASKQRTAKNTEAFF. The chain combines TRBV6-2 or TRBV6-3 with TRBJ1-1; D unresolved. Trimming took off 7 bases at V and 1 base at J, with 16 bases between the two ends. There are 15 residues in the CDR3. The V gene's germline CDR1 is MNHEY and CDR2 SVGEGT.

This clonotype was seen repeatedly, ten times or more. The V call is TRBV5-1, the J call TRBJ2-1; perhaps TRBD1 as D (6 bases). Trimming removed 0 bases at V and 6 bases at J, with 10 bases between. CDR3 size: 14 residues. Germline CDR1 reads SGHRS; CDR2 reads YFSETQ. CDR3 amino acids: CASSLGTETNEQFF. The CDR3 DNA sequence: TGCGCCAGCAGCTTGGGGACAGAGACCAATGAGCAGTTCTTC.

The CDR3 bases are TGCGCCAGCAGCTCCGTCGACCTTTTTTCCTACGAGCAGTACTTC. Its translation is CASSSVDLFSYEQYF. The chain is built from TRBV5-1 and TRBJ2-7; D gene ambiguous. The CDR3 loop spans 15 amino acids. CDR1 is SGHRS, CDR2 YFSETQ, per germline. V dropped 3 bases and J dropped 1 base, with 14 bases sitting between them.

This CDR3 is CASSVGSGSSTDTQYF. The DNA for the CDR3 is TGTGCCAGCAGCGTAGGCAGCGGGTCTAGCACAGATACGCAGTATTTT. The chain couples TRBV9 to TRBJ2-3; D is possibly TRBD2 (6 bases). The CDR3 length is 16 residues. Trimming stripped 0 bases from V and 0 bases from J, with 11 bases between. The germline V gene has CDR1 SGDLS and CDR2 YYNGEE.

The chain uses TRBV7-9 and TRBJ2-2; TRBD1 is a possible D gene (5 bases). Germline loops: CDR1 SEHNR, CDR2 FQNEAQ (reference sequence). The CDR3 spans 14 residues. The V and J ends lost 3 bases and 7 bases respectively, with 12 bases between them. The CDR3 is CASSFRAGIGELFF. In nucleotides, the CDR3 is TGTGCCAGCAGCTTCAGGGCAGGGATCGGGGAGCTGTTTTTT.

The V call is TRBV7-9, the J call TRBJ1-2; no reliable D call. This CDR3 contains 13 residues. Between the trimmed V and J ends, which lost 3 bases and 12 bases, there was a span of 17 bases. Per germline, CDR1 SEHNR and CDR2 FQNEAQ (reference sequence). The CDR3 sequence is CASSFPERVLNTF. The DNA for the CDR3 is TGTGCCAGCAGCTTCCCCGAGCGGGTGCTGAACACCTTC.

This chain joins TRBV5-3 and TRBJ2-2; TRBD1 is a possible D gene (6 bases). TRBV5-3 qualifies as an ORF whose function is uncertain. Trimming left V 2 bases short and J 4 bases short, with 6 bases between. This CDR3 has 13 residues. The CDR3 loop reads CARSLQGTGELFF. The CDR3 bases are TGTGCCAGAAGCTTACAGGGCACCGGGGAGCTGTTTTTT.

This clonotype was seen ten or more times. V is TRBV12-3 or TRBV12-4 and J is TRBJ1-1; TRBD1 matches at 7 bases. Trimming at V came to 3 bases and at J to 8 bases, leaving 0 bases not matched to a gene. The CDR3 runs 11 residues. The CDR3 DNA is TGTGCCAGCAGTTTGACAGGGGAAGCTTTCTTT. As protein: CASSLTGEAFF.

J is TRBJ2-1 and V is TRBV27; maybe TRBD1 (5 bases). The germline V gene has CDR1 MNHEY and CDR2 SMNVEV (reference sequence). CDR3 length: 15 amino acids. Trimming removed 3 bases from V and 0 bases from J, with 9 bases in between. The CDR3 DNA reads TGTGCCAGCAGTTTCCAGGGTAGCTCCTACAATGAGCAGTTCTTC. Protein sequence: CASSFQGSSYNEQFF.

This clonotype has a handful of counts. CDR3 nucleotides: TGTGCTAGTGGTTTAGGGGCCGGGACCCCGGAGGAGACCCAGTACTTC. Protein: CASGLGAGTPEETQYF. This chain connects TRBV12-5 to TRBJ2-5; D is perhaps TRBD1 or TRBD2 (5 bases each). This CDR3 has 16 amino acids. Germline V CDR1 and CDR2: LGHNT, FRNRAP. V lost 3 bases to trimming and J lost 5 bases, with 19 bases between them.

This clonotype has a count of ten or more. V is TRBV20-1 and J is TRBJ2-1, with 9 bases aligning to TRBD2. The CDR3 totals 16 residues. In germline, CDR1 is DFQATT, CDR2 SNEGSKA (reference sequence). Trimming cost V 1 base and J 1 base; bases outside gene matches: 5. In DNA form, the CDR3 reads TGCAGTGCTAGAGTTTTGCGGGAGGGATCCTACAATGAGCAGTTCTTC. Encoded protein: CSARVLREGSYNEQFF.

In its sample, this clonotype was seen a few times. V usage is TRBV7-9 and J usage is TRBJ1-4; TRBD1 is a possible D gene (5 bases). Germline CDR1 is SEHNR and CDR2 is FQNEAQ (reference sequence). Trimming took 1 base from V and 2 from J, leaving 11 bases between them. The CDR3 runs 16 residues. The chain's CDR3 is CASSLGFGATNEKLFF. Written as DNA, the CDR3 is TGTGCCAGCAGCTTAGGCTTTGGGGCGACTAATGAAAAACTGTTTTTT.

The rearrangement joins TRBV24-1 to TRBJ2-3, with a tentative D call TRBD2 (5 bases). The CDR3 runs to 16 residues. Per the germline V gene, CDR1 is KGHDR and CDR2 is SFDVKD. Trimming cost V 0 bases and J 3 bases, with 12 bases left between them. CDR3 sequence (DNA): TGTGCCACCAGTGATTTGCACGGCGGGTCTACAGATACGCAGTATTTT. Translating gives CATSDLHGGSTDTQYF.

This clonotype has ten or more counts. The chain couples TRBV7-2 to TRBJ2-7, with 7 bases aligning to TRBD1. V lost 5 bases, J lost 3 bases, and 4 bases stayed unmatched. CDR1 SGHTA and CDR2 FQGNSA come from the germline V gene. This CDR3 is built from 13 residues. The CDR3 bases are TGTGCCAGCAGCGGGGGACAGTTCTACGAGCAGTACTTC. Translating gives CASSGGQFYEQYF. Full variable domain (missing parts from reference TRBV7-2 and TRBJ2-7): GAGVSQSPSNKVTEKGKDVELRCDPISGHTALYWYRQSLGQGLEFLIYFQGNSAPDKSGLPSDRFSAERTGGSVSTLTIQRTQQEDSAVYLCASSGGQFYEQYFGPGTRLTVT.

At least ten counts were recorded for this clonotype. The chain links TRBV5-5 to TRBJ1-2; 8 bases match TRBD1. Germline V gene sequence: CDR1 SGHKS, CDR2 YYEKEE (reference sequence). The CDR3 is 15 residues long. The J segment lost 7 bases and the V segment lost 4 bases, leaving 12 bases of the junction unmatched. DNA for the CDR3: TGTGCCAGCAGCCCAACCCCCGGGACAGGAGTTGGCTACACCTTC. Encoded protein: CASSPTPGTGVGYTF.

V is TRBV7-9 and J is TRBJ2-7, with a tentative D call TRBD2 (5 bases). Per the germline V gene, CDR1 is SEHNR and CDR2 is FQNEAQ (reference sequence). CDR3 length: 13 amino acids. Trimming pared 1 base from V and 7 bases from J, leaving 11 bases between. Here the CDR3 DNA reads TGTGCCAGCAGCTTAGTTGTCTCGGGGGAGCAGTACTTC. Translated, it gives CASSLVVSGEQYF.

This clonotype has just a few counts. CDR3 bases: TGCAGTGGAGGAAGGGGGCACACTGAAGCTTTCTTT. Protein product: CSGGRGHTEAFF. V usage is TRBV20-1 and J usage is TRBJ1-1; 7 bases line up with TRBD1. The CDR3 runs 12 residues. Trimming at V came to 7 bases and at J to 3 bases, leaving 5 bases not matched to a gene. Per germline, CDR1 DFQATT and CDR2 SNEGSKA (reference sequence).

This clonotype was counted only a few times. The chain has TRBV4-3 and TRBJ1-6; no reliable D call. The CDR3 has 17 amino acids. V gave up 0 bases and J gave up 0 bases, with 9 bases separating them. Looked up from germline, CDR1 is LGHNA and CDR2 is YSLEER. The CDR3 DNA follows: TGCGCCAGCAGCCAAGACAGGTTCAGCTCCTATAATTCACCCCTCCACTTT. Protein product: CASSQDRFSSYNSPLHF.

This clonotype appeared a single time. The chain is built from TRBV28 and TRBJ2-6, with 7 bases aligning to TRBD2. There are 15 residues in the CDR3. V shed 8 bases and J 0 bases; nucleotides not matched to a gene: 4. CDR1 MDHEN and CDR2 SYDVKM come from the germline V gene. CDR3 DNA: TGTGCCAGCCAGACGGGGGGCTCTGGGGCCAACGTCCTGACTTTC. Translated: CASQTGGSGANVLTF.

A few counts support this clonotype. The chain employs TRBV10-3 and TRBJ2-2; 9 bases line up with TRBD2. The length of the CDR3 is 16 residues. V dropped 2 bases and J dropped 7; count of bases not matched to a gene: 8. Germline V gene sequence: CDR1 ENHRY, CDR2 SYGVKD. The CDR3, as DNA: TGTGCCATCAGTGAGGCCAGCGGGAGGACGGTCGGGGAGCTGTTTTTT. This gives the protein CAISEASGRTVGELFF.

This clonotype was observed many times. In DNA form, the CDR3 reads TGCGCCAGCAGCATATCCGGACAGGGGAACACTGAAGCTTTCTTT. Translation: CASSISGQGNTEAFF. This rearrangement joins TRBV5-1 to TRBJ1-1; TRBD1 agrees at 8 bases. The CDR3 sequence is 15 residues long. V shed 4 bases, J shed 1 base, and the junction held 6 bases outside the gene matches. Germline CDR1 is SGHRS and CDR2 is YFSETQ.

This clonotype was picked up a small number of times. The rearrangement links TRBV5-1 to TRBJ1-1; D ambiguous. The CDR3 consists of 13 residues. CDR1 is SGHRS and CDR2 is YFSETQ in the germline V gene. V was shortened by 2 bases and J by 5 bases, with 10 bases between the two germline ends. CDR3 sequence: CASSFRQETEAFF. The CDR3 nucleotides read TGCGCCAGCAGCTTCCGACAAGAAACTGAAGCTTTCTTT. Combining the CDR3 with reference TRBV5-1 and TRBJ1-1 gives the whole variable domain KAGVTQTPRYLIKTRGQQVTLSCSPISGHRSVSWYQQTPGQGLQFLFEYFSETQRNKGNFPGRFSGRQFSNSRSEMNVSTLELGDSALYLCASSFRQETEAFFGQGTRLTVV.

This clonotype appeared many times. This chain links TRBV7-9 with TRBJ1-6, with D possibly matching TRBD1 (5 bases). This CDR3 comprises 14 residues. V was shortened by 3 bases and J by 7 bases, with 10 bases between the two germline ends. Germline CDR1 and CDR2: SEHNR and FQNEAQ (reference sequence). The CDR3 coding sequence is TGTGCCAGCAGCTTCAGGGAGAAGAATTCACCCCTCCACTTT. This codes for CASSFREKNSPLHF.

The chain has TRBV20-1 and TRBJ2-7, with a weak D call TRBD2 (7 bases). Germline CDR1 and CDR2: DFQATT and SNEGSKA (reference sequence). The CDR3 spans 13 residues. The V end lost 3 bases, the J end lost 3 bases, and 12 bases lay between the germline ends. The CDR3 is CSASPGGLYEQYF. CDR3 sequence (DNA): TGCAGTGCTAGTCCGGGGGGCCTCTACGAGCAGTACTTC.

This CDR3 is CASSSQGARNEKLFF. The CDR3 nucleotides read TGTGCCAGCTCAAGCCAGGGGGCAAGAAATGAAAAACTGTTTTTT. The genes are TRBV18 and TRBJ1-4, with 8 bases fitting TRBD1. This CDR3 region has 15 residues. Germline assignment: CDR1 KGHSH and CDR2 LQKENI. The J segment lost 5 bases and the V segment lost 5 bases, leaving 7 bases of the junction unmatched.

This sequence joins TRBV20-1 and TRBJ1-6, with D uncertain. The CDR3 is 11 amino acids. V shed 2 bases and J shed 13 bases, with 9 bases lying between them. Germline lookup yields CDR1 DFQATT and CDR2 SNEGSKA (reference sequence). CDR3 amino acids: CSARKTNPLHF. Written as DNA, the CDR3 is TGCAGTGCTAGAAAGACAAATCCCCTCCACTTT.

This clonotype was seen at least ten times. This sequence joins TRBV20-1 and TRBJ1-2; D possibly corresponds to TRBD1 (6 bases). Trimming took 5 bases from V and 5 from J, leaving 18 bases between them. Germline V gene data show CDR1 as DFQATT and CDR2 as SNEGSKA (reference sequence). The CDR3 covers 14 residues. The CDR3 DNA reads as TGCAGTGCTTCCATCAGGGGCGGAGAGTATGGCTACACCTTC. Translated: CSASIRGGEYGYTF.

The chain couples TRBV7-9 to TRBJ2-7; tentatively, D is TRBD1 or TRBD2 (6 bases each). CDR3 length equals 16 residues. Trimming left V 2 bases short and J 2 bases short, with 16 bases between. The germline gives CDR1 SEHNR, CDR2 FQNEAQ (reference sequence). CDR3 residues: CASSLRGARHPYEQYF. DNA for the CDR3: TGTGCCAGCAGCTTAAGGGGGGCTCGTCATCCCTACGAGCAGTACTTC.

The sample holds many counts of this clonotype. This chain links TRBV20-1 with TRBJ1-2; no reliable D call. Between the trimmed V and J ends, which lost 7 bases and 0 bases, there was a span of 12 bases. In germline, CDR1 is DFQATT, CDR2 SNEGSKA (reference sequence). The length of the CDR3 is 13 residues. CDR3 loop: CSVAQLANYGYTF. The CDR3 DNA follows: TGCAGTGTGGCCCAGTTAGCTAACTATGGCTACACCTTC.

The chain uses TRBV7-9 and TRBJ2-7; 9 bases fit TRBD1. This CDR3 comprises 15 residues. Trimming cost V 3 bases and J 2 bases; bases outside gene matches: 5. Germline V lookup: CDR1 SEHNR, CDR2 FQNEAQ (reference sequence). CDR3 nucleotides: TGTGCCAGCAGCTTTAGGGACAGGGCGACCTACGAGCAGTACTTC. Encoded protein: CASSFRDRATYEQYF.